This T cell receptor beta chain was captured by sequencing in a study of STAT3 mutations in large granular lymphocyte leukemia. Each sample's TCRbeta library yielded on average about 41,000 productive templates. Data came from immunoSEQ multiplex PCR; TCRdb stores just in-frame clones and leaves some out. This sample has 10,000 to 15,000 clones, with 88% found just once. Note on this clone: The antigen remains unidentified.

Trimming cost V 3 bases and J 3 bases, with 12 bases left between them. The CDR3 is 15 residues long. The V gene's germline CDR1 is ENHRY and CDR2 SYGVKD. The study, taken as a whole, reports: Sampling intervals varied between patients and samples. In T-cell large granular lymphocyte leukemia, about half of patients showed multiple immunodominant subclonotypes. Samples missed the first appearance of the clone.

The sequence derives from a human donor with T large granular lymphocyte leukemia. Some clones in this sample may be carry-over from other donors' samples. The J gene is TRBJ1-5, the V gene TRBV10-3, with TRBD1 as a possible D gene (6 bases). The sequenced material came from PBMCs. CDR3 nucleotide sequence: TGTGCCATCAGTGACTCAGGGGTCCTCAATCAGCCCCAGCATTTT. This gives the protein CAISDSGVLNQPQHF.